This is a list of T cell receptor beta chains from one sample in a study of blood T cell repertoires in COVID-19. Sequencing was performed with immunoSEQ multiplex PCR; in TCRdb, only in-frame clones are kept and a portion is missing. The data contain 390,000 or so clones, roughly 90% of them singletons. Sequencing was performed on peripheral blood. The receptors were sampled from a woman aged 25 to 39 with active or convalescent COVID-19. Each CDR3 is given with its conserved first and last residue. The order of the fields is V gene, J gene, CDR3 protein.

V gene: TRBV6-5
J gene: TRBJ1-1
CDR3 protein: CASTPGVGTEAFF

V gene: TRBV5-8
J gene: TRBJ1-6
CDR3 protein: CASSFESLENPYNSPLHF

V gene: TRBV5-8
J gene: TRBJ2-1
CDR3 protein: CASSPSGTQANEQFF

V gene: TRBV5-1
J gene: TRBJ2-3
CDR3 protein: CASSFLPTDTQYF

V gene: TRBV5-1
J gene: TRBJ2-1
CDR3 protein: CASSLKRPSEQFF

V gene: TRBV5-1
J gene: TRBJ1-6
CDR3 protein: CASSLEGQTNSPLHF

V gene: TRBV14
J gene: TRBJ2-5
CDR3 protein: CASSHEETQYF

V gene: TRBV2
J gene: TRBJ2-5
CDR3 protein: CASRQGGTETQYF

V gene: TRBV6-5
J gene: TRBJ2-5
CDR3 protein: CASSYGRGLGETQYF

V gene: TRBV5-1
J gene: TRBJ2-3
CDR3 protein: CASSLIGFTTDTQYF

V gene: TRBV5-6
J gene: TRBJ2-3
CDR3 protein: CASSLAPSNTQYF

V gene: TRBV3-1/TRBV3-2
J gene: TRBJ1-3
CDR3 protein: CASSLEGSLSGNTIYF

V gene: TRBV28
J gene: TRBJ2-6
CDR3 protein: CASSFPDWSSGANVLTF

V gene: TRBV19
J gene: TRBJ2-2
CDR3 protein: CASNLAGGPRELFF

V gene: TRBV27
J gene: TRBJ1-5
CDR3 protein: CASSLFGGLDQPQHF

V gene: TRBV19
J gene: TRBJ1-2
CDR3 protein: CASSIARQGGGYGYTF

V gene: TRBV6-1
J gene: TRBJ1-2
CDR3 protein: CASSEFGTPAYGYTF

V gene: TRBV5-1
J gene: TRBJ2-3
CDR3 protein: CASSFRQGVADTQYF

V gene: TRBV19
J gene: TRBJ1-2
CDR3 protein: CASSPQGRDGYTF

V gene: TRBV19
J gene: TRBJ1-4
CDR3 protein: CASSILGVRGEKLFF

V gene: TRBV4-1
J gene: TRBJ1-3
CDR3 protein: CASSAYGNTIYF

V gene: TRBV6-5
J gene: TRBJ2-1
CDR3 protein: CASSLRGGEQFF

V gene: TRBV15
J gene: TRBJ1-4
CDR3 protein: CATSRGDRGTNEKLFF

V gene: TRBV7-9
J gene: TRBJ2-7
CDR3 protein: CASSKGLAGLYEQYF

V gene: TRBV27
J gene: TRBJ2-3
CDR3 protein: CASNQKGTDTQYF

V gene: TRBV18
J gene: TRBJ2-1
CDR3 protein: CASSPGTSGGSSYNEQFF

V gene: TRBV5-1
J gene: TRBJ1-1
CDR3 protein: CASSLYRVEGNTEAFF

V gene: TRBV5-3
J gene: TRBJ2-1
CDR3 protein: CARSLDGSGTSGSYNEQFF

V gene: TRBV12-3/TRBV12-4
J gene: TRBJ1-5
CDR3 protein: CASSITGHQPQHF

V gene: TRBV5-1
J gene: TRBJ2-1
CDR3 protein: CASSPWTSGRPVEQFF

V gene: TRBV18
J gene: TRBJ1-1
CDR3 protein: CASSPMTIENTEAFF

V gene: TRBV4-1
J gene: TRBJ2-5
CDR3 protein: CASSRDRGETQYF

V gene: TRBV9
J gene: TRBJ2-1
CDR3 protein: CASSGMSAGPNEQFF

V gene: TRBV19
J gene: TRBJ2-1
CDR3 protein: CASTLAGGPQNEQFF

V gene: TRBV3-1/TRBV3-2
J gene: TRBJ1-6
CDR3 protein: CASSPTSQGDNSPLHF

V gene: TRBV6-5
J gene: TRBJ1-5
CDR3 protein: CASSPGTVNQPQHF

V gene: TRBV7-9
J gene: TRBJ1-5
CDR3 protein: CASSLDRLDGIQHF

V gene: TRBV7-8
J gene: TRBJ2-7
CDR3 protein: CASSPRSGHEQYF

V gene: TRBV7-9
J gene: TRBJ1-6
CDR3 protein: CASSSGTGGNSPLHF

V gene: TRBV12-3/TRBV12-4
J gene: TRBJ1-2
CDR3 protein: CASSNRSNYGYTF

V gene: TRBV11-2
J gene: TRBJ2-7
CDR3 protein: CASRRPGQEYEQYF

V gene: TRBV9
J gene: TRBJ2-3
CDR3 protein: CASSRGDRVSEDTQYF

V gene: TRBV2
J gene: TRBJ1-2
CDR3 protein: CASRVQGDGYTF

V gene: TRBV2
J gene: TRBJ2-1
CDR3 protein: CASIPPPSGDNEQFF

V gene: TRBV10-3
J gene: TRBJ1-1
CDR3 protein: CAIRTGSHTEAFF

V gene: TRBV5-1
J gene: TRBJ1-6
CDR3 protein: CASTPSLTGTGSPLHF

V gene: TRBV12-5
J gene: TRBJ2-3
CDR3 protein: CASGLVPGGVTDTQYF

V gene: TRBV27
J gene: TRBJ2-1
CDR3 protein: CASRPLAALSSYNEQFF

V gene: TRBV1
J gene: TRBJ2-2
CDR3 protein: CTSSRWREWDGELFF

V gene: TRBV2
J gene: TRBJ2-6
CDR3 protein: CASSEQDSGANVLTF

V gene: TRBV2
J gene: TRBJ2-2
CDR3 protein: CASKGGVAGGTGELFF

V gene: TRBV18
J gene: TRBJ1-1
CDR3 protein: CASSPRSPTEAFF